Each of the 31 T cell receptor beta chains below was sequenced from the same sample in a study of cytomegalovirus exposure and HLA in healthy donors. Assay: immunoSEQ multiplex PCR; the TCRdb copy retains only in-frame clones and omits some. The sample yields some 84,000 clones, approximately 90% seen once. What was sequenced was PBMCs. Receptors originate from a man aged 25 to 40 in good health and CMV-seronegative.

The V gene is TRBV15, the J gene TRBJ1-2, with no clear D. V lost 3 bases to trimming and J lost 7 bases, with 21 bases between them. Germline V gene sequence: CDR1 LNHNV, CDR2 YYDKDF (reference sequence). The CDR3 sequence is 16 residues long. The CDR3 sequence: CATSSPAAWGSGGYTF. In DNA form, the CDR3 reads TGTGCCACCAGCAGCCCCGCCGCCTGGGGTAGCGGTGGCTACACCTTC.

This chain uses TRBV7-6 with TRBJ1-1; 8 positions agree with TRBD1. V shed 3 bases, J shed 1 base, and the junction held 7 bases outside the gene matches. The CDR3 contains 16 residues. Per the germline V gene, CDR1 is SGHVS and CDR2 is FNYEAQ. In nucleotides, the CDR3 is TGTGCCAGCAGCTTTACAGGGGGACTAAAGAACACTGAAGCTTTCTTT. This translates into CASSFTGGLKNTEAFF.

CDR3 in amino acids: CAIRPGRGWTGELFF. DNA for the CDR3: TGTGCCATCAGACCAGGCAGGGGTTGGACCGGGGAGCTGTTTTTT. The rearrangement joins TRBV10-3 to TRBJ2-2; weak D call: TRBD1 (6 bases). The CDR3 covers 15 residues. Trimming took 6 bases from V and 5 from J, leaving 16 bases between them. Germline CDR1 is ENHRY and CDR2 is SYGVKD.

The rearrangement links TRBV2 to TRBJ2-1, with 10 positions matching TRBD2. The CDR3 runs 16 residues. The V and J ends lost 4 bases and 3 bases, in that order; junction bases with no gene match: 6. Germline lookup yields CDR1 SNHLY and CDR2 FYNNEI. Written as DNA, the CDR3 is TGTGCCAGCAGTGCTCGGACTAGCGGAGGCTACAATGAGCAGTTCTTC. Amino acid sequence: CASSARTSGGYNEQFF.

The chain has TRBV27 and TRBJ2-3, with no clear D. Between the trimmed V and J ends, which lost 6 bases and 5 bases, there was a span of 9 bases. The CDR3 contains 12 residues. Per germline, CDR1 MNHEY and CDR2 SMNVEV (reference sequence). The CDR3 sequence: CASSPLRDTQYF. Here the CDR3 DNA reads TGTGCCAGCAGCCCACTTCGAGATACGCAGTATTTT.

The chain couples TRBV6-1 to TRBJ1-2; D uncertain. Germline V gives CDR1 MNHNS, CDR2 SASEGT. This CDR3 spans 16 amino acids. Trimming removed 2 bases at V and 2 bases at J, with 15 bases between. CDR3 coding DNA: TGTGCCAGCAGTGAATTGAGAGGCCAGTCGAACTATGGCTACACCTTC. Protein product: CASSELRGQSNYGYTF.

The chain recombines TRBV5-4 with TRBJ1-5; possible D gene TRBD1, 6 bases. Trimming removed 3 bases at V and 3 bases at J, with 13 bases between. The CDR3 runs 15 residues. CDR1 SGHNT and CDR2 YYREEE come from the germline V gene (reference sequence). Written as DNA, the CDR3 is TGTGCCAGCAGCTCGGCAGGGGCCGTCAATCAGCCCCAGCATTTT. It specifies CASSSAGAVNQPQHF.

The chain carries TRBV21-1 and TRBJ1-2; the D call of TRBD1 is as the table states it, not checked on the DNA. TRBV21-1 corresponds to a pseudogene. The CDR3 is made up of 13 amino acids. The CDR3 nucleotides are TGTGCCAGCAGCAAGGGACAGGGGGATGGCTACACCTTC. It is translated as CASSKGQGDGYTF.

In this sample, this clone turned up once. The rearrangement links TRBV6-6 to TRBJ1-4; D is ambiguous. V lost 6 bases to trimming and J lost 5 bases, with 16 bases between them. Looked up from germline, CDR1 is MNHNY and CDR2 is SVGAGI (reference sequence). This CDR3 is 15 amino acids long. The CDR3 DNA reads TGTGCCAGCAGGAGGGCGGCGAACTCGAATGAAAAACTGTTTTTT. Residues: CASRRAANSNEKLFF.

This clone occurred once. The CDR3 loop is CSVVQGEKLFF. The CDR3 nucleotides read TGCAGCGTAGTACAGGGGGAAAAACTGTTTTTT. The chain uses TRBV29-1 and TRBJ1-4, with 7 bases that match TRBD1. The CDR3 contains 11 residues. Germline V gene data show CDR1 as SQVTM and CDR2 as ANQGSEA. The V segment lost 6 bases and the J segment 8 bases; nucleotides outside the gene matches: 3.

Here the CDR3 reads CASSSSGGADTGELFF. The CDR3 nucleotides are TGTGCCAGCAGTTCCTCCGGGGGGGCGGACACCGGGGAGCTGTTTTTT. The chain has TRBV6-5 and TRBJ2-2; 8 nucleotides match TRBD2. CDR3 size: 16 residues. CDR1 and CDR2 from the germline V gene are MNHEY and SVGAGI. V lost 4 bases, J lost 3 bases, and 7 bases stayed unmatched.

Comment on this clone: An end of the junction does not agree with germline; a read error may underlie this. V is TRBV6-1 and J is TRBJ1-5, with unresolved D. The CDR3 contains 14 residues. Germline-derived CDR1 and CDR2 are MNHNS and SASEGT. CDR3 loop: CASTEWTGLRPQHF. The CDR3 coding sequence is TGTGCCAGCACTGAATGGACGGGGTTACGGCCCCAGCATTTT.

J is TRBJ1-2 and V is TRBV19, with 9 bases lining up with TRBD1. Germline V gene lookup returns CDR1 LNHDA and CDR2 SQIVND (reference sequence). The CDR3 runs 15 residues. J lost 0 bases, V lost 5 bases, and 4 bases had no gene match. CDR3 DNA: TGTGCCAGTAGTTCCGGGACAGGGACTAACTATGGCTACACCTTC. The encoded protein is CASSSGTGTNYGYTF.

The V gene is TRBV6-6, the J gene TRBJ1-3, with D possibly matching TRBD1 (5 bases). V lost 6 bases and J 0 bases, leaving 12 bases between the germline ends. The V gene's germline CDR1 is MNHNY and CDR2 SVGAGI (reference sequence). This CDR3 is built from 15 residues. This CDR3 is CASRGTGSSGNTIYF. CDR3 in DNA: TGTGCCAGCAGGGGAACAGGAAGCTCTGGAAACACCATATATTTT.

The chain joins TRBV19 to TRBJ2-7; weak D call: TRBD1 (6 bases). The V end was cut by 3 bases, the J end by 3 bases, with 12 bases between. The germline CDR1 and CDR2 sequences are LNHDA and SQIVND (reference sequence). The CDR3 consists of 14 residues. The DNA for the CDR3 is TGTGCCAGTAGTATTGGCAGGGGCCGCTACGAGCAGTACTTC. This translates into CASSIGRGRYEQYF.

The rearrangement joins TRBV29-1 to TRBJ1-1; tentative D call: TRBD1 (6 bases). Deletions cut 5 bases from V and 5 bases from J, with 18 bases between. The CDR3 runs 14 residues. The germline CDR1 and CDR2 sequences are SQVTM and ANQGSEA. CDR3 DNA sequence: TGCAGCGTTACACCCAGGGGCCCGAGGACTGAAGCTTTCTTT. It is translated as CSVTPRGPRTEAFF.

The chain employs TRBV19 and TRBJ2-1, with 16 bases fitting TRBD2. V lost 3 bases, J lost 9 bases, and 8 bases stayed unmatched. This CDR3 spans 17 amino acids. Germline CDR1 LNHDA, CDR2 SQIVND (reference sequence). The CDR3 coding sequence is TGTGCCAGTAGTATGGGACTAGCGGGGGGGCGCTTTGGTGAGCAGTTCTTC. Translated, it gives CASSMGLAGGRFGEQFF.

The V call is TRBV28, the J call TRBJ2-1, with a weak D call TRBD1 (6 bases). V dropped 7 bases and J dropped 7 bases, with 17 bases sitting between them. This CDR3 region has 14 residues. CDR1 is MDHEN and CDR2 is SYDVKM in the germline V gene. CDR3: CASTSGHIINEQFF. DNA of the CDR3: TGTGCCAGCACCTCGGGACACATTATTAATGAGCAGTTCTTC.

The rearrangement joins TRBV6-1 to TRBJ1-5; 8 bases are a match to TRBD1. V lost 5 bases, J lost 3 bases, and 6 bases stayed unmatched. From germline, CDR1 is MNHNS and CDR2 SASEGT. The CDR3 covers 15 residues. In nucleotides, the CDR3 is TGTGCCAGCAGTATAGGACAGGGAGACAATCAGCCCCAGCATTTT. This codes for CASSIGQGDNQPQHF.

This clone occurred a few times. V is TRBV5-5 and J is TRBJ1-2, with 8 bases aligning to TRBD1. Trimming took 5 bases from V and 7 from J; bases not matched to a gene: 7. The germline CDR1 and CDR2 sequences are SGHKS and YYEKEE (reference sequence). This CDR3 region has 13 residues. The CDR3 DNA follows: TGTGCCAGCAGACCGACAGGGGCGGGTGGCTACACCTTC. As protein: CASRPTGAGGYTF. The full variable domain, with the rest looked up from reference TRBV5-5 and TRBJ1-2, is DAGVTQSPTHLIKTRGQQVTLRCSPISGHKSVSWYQQVLGQGPQFIFQYYEKEERGRGNFPDRFSARQFPNYSSELNVNALLLGDSALYLCASRPTGAGGYTFGSGTRLTVV.

The count of this clone is one. This chain connects TRBV6-1 to TRBJ2-3; the D gene is possibly TRBD1 (5 bases). V gave up 7 bases and J gave up 5 bases, with 13 bases separating them. The CDR3 covers 13 residues. Germline-derived CDR1 and CDR2 are MNHNS and SASEGT. CDR3 sequence: CASTLQGKDTQYF. DNA of the CDR3: TGTGCCAGCACTCTTCAGGGTAAAGATACGCAGTATTTT.

This sequence joins TRBV9 and TRBJ2-5; tentatively, D is TRBD1 (6 bases). This CDR3 contains 15 residues. Trimming stripped 2 bases from V and 0 bases from J, with 11 bases between. Per germline, CDR1 SGDLS and CDR2 YYNGEE. CDR3: CASSVTGTYQETQYF. The CDR3 bases are TGTGCCAGCAGCGTGACAGGTACATACCAAGAGACCCAGTACTTC.

The gene calls are TRBV2 and TRBJ2-7; 10 bases line up with TRBD1. CDR3 length equals 14 residues. CDR1 is SNHLY and CDR2 is FYNNEI in the germline V gene. V was clipped by 6 bases and J by 5 bases; unmatched bases: 7. CDR3 loop: CASRTGTGAHEQYF. CDR3 nucleotide sequence: TGTGCCAGCAGGACCGGGACAGGGGCTCACGAGCAGTACTTC.

The CDR3 DNA reads as TGTGCCAGCAGCCCCCTGATAGAGTACCAGGCCTACGAGCAGTACTTC. Protein sequence: CASSPLIEYQAYEQYF. The chain uses TRBV5-5 and TRBJ2-7; D gene ambiguous. Deletions cut 4 bases from V and 2 bases from J, with 19 bases between. Germline-derived CDR1 and CDR2 are SGHKS and YYEKEE (reference sequence). The CDR3 has 16 amino acids.

This clone is a singleton in its sample. V is TRBV5-4 and J is TRBJ2-1, with 8 bases aligning to TRBD1. This CDR3 spans 15 amino acids. CDR1 and CDR2 from the germline V gene are SGHNT and YYREEE (reference sequence). Trimming at V came to 4 bases and at J to 4 bases, leaving 7 bases not matched to a gene. The CDR3 nucleotides are TGTGCCAGCAGCATGGACAGGGCGGGTTACAATGAGCAGTTCTTC. This gives the protein CASSMDRAGYNEQFF.

This chain links TRBV5-6 with TRBJ2-1, with TRBD1 matching 8 bases. With V trimmed by 1 base and J by 1 base, 1 base remained unmatched. Germline CDR1 is SGHDT and CDR2 is YYEEEE. The CDR3 loop spans 15 amino acids. For the CDR3, the DNA is TGTGCCAGCAGCTTGCAGGGGGCTTCCTACAATGAGCAGTTCTTC. Its protein is CASSLQGASYNEQFF. The variable domain in full, with the rest retrieved from reference TRBV5-6 and TRBJ2-1, is DAGVTQSPTHLIKTRGQQVTLRCSPKSGHDTVSWYQQALGQGPQFIFQYYEEEERQRGNFPDRFSGHQFPNYSSELNVNALLLGDSALYLCASSLQGASYNEQFFGPGTRLTVL.

The table lists this clone with a count of one. DNA of the CDR3: TGTGCCAGCAGGCTCGGGACACCTCGCGACGAGCAGTACTTC. This sequence encodes CASRLGTPRDEQYF. This chain uses TRBV25-1 with TRBJ2-7, with a tentative D call TRBD1 (6 bases). The germline V gene has CDR1 MGHDK and CDR2 SYGVNS. V gave up 6 bases and J gave up 5 bases, with 17 bases separating them. The CDR3 totals 14 residues.

The CDR3 loop is CASSSRLGELFF. The CDR3 DNA follows: TGCGCCAGCAGCTCGCGTCTCGGGGAGCTGTTTTTT. The V call is TRBV5-1, the J call TRBJ2-2; unclear D gene. The CDR3 loop spans 12 amino acids. From germline, CDR1 is SGHRS and CDR2 YFSETQ. V was trimmed by 3 bases and J by 7 bases, leaving 7 bases between them.

This clone was detected once. The chain is built from TRBV14 and TRBJ1-4; 9 nucleotides align to TRBD1. The V gene's germline CDR1 is SGHDN and CDR2 FVKESK. This CDR3 contains 15 residues. V lost 6 bases and J lost 8; bases outside the gene matches: 10. The CDR3 bases are TGTGCCAGCAGTCTCGCCCGGACAGGGGACGAAAAACTGTTTTTT. Translation: CASSLARTGDEKLFF.

The chain has TRBV6-5 and TRBJ1-2, with 7 bases matching TRBD1. This CDR3 has 16 amino acids. Trimming cost V 2 bases and J 11 bases; bases outside gene matches: 17. Germline V lookup: CDR1 MNHEY, CDR2 SVGAGI. DNA for the CDR3: TGTGCCAGCAGTTACGCCTCCGGAGGGGGCGTATGGCGGTACACCTTC. This sequence encodes CASSYASGGGVWRYTF.

The J gene is TRBJ2-7, the V gene TRBV6-1; D perhaps matches TRBD1 (6 bases). This CDR3 has 13 amino acids. Trimming stripped 6 bases from V and 2 bases from J, with 11 bases between. CDR1 MNHNS and CDR2 SASEGT come from the germline V gene. CDR3 nucleotides: TGTGCCAGCAGGGGGGCCGGAACCTACGAGCAGTACTTC. This translates into CASRGAGTYEQYF.